A single sample is the source of the 21 T cell receptor beta chains below, sequenced in a study of blood T cell repertoires in COVID-19. TCRdb's copy holds only in-frame clones and misses some; the assay was immunoSEQ multiplex PCR. The data contain about 430,000 clones, 70% to 90% of them seen just once; the ten biggest clones take up 0.95% to 1%. The specimen was PBMCs or T cells enriched from blood (not recorded which). Receptors were obtained from a woman aged 25 to 45 with acute COVID-19.

This clone was counted once. The chain joins TRBV5-6 to TRBJ1-5, with 11 bases lining up with TRBD1. There are 15 residues in the CDR3. J was trimmed by 5 bases and V by 4 bases; bases with no gene match: 5. Germline V CDR1 and CDR2: SGHDT, YYEEEE. The CDR3 region has the DNA TGTGCCAGCAGCCCATGGACAGGGGGCGATCAGCCCCAGCATTTT. This encodes CASSPWTGGDQPQHF. The full variable domain, its missing parts supplied by reference TRBV5-6 and TRBJ1-5, is DAGVTQSPTHLIKTRGQQVTLRCSPKSGHDTVSWYQQALGQGPQFIFQYYEEEERQRGNFPDRFSGHQFPNYSSELNVNALLLGDSALYLCASSPWTGGDQPQHFGDGTRLSIL.

This chain uses TRBV24-1 with TRBJ2-7; 10 bases fit TRBD1. Germline V gene data show CDR1 as KGHDR and CDR2 as SFDVKD. V was clipped by 5 bases and J by 1 base; unmatched bases: 4. There are 15 residues in the CDR3. DNA of the CDR3: TGTGCCACCAGTGGCCGGACAGGGGGATCCTACGAGCAGTACTTC. Translation: CATSGRTGGSYEQYF.

V is TRBV19 and J is TRBJ1-4; 7 bases are a match to TRBD1. The CDR3 runs 14 residues. The V segment lost 3 bases and the J segment 8 bases; nucleotides outside the gene matches: 6. Germline-derived CDR1 and CDR2 are LNHDA and SQIVND (reference sequence). The CDR3 loop is CASSIMRGQEKLFF. CDR3 nucleotide sequence: TGTGCCAGTAGTATTATGAGGGGACAGGAAAAACTGTTTTTT.

In its sample, this clone was seen a few times. The V and J genes are TRBV10-3 and TRBJ2-1; 10 bases map to TRBD2. The J segment lost 16 bases and the V segment lost 10 bases, leaving 22 bases of the junction unmatched. Germline values: CDR1 ENHRY, CDR2 SYGVKD. The CDR3 totals 15 residues. The CDR3 sequence: CATTQRGGLQSNPFF. The CDR3 DNA is TGTGCCACTACCCAGCGGGGGGGCTTACAGTCAAACCCCTTCTTC.

This rearrangement joins TRBV7-2 to TRBJ1-5; D is uncertain. The CDR3 runs 15 residues. Germline V CDR1 and CDR2: SGHTA, FQGNSA. The ends were cut back, 1 base at V and 6 bases at J, with 13 bases in the middle. The CDR3 here is CASSLGTARVQPQHF. CDR3 sequence (DNA): TGTGCCAGCAGCTTAGGGACGGCGAGGGTTCAGCCCCAGCATTTT.

The J gene is TRBJ1-5, the V gene TRBV5-1; 8 bases match TRBD1. Per the germline V gene, CDR1 is SGHRS and CDR2 is YFSETQ. V was pared by 4 bases and J by 2 bases, with 5 bases of the junction left unmatched. The CDR3 has 15 amino acids. The CDR3 loop reads CASSAETGGNQPQHF. CDR3 coding DNA: TGCGCCAGCAGCGCCGAGACAGGGGGCAATCAGCCCCAGCATTTT.

The V call is TRBV5-6, the J call TRBJ1-2; 12 nucleotides align to TRBD1. This CDR3 has 15 residues. Germline CDR1 and CDR2: SGHDT and YYEEEE. J gave up 4 bases and V 2 bases, and 3 bases lay outside the gene matches. The CDR3 DNA sequence: TGTGCCAGCAGCTTCCGGGACAGGGGGCTCTATGGCTACACCTTC. Translation: CASSFRDRGLYGYTF.

The V call is TRBV3-1 (or the pseudogene TRBV3-2), the J call TRBJ2-1; 8 bases agree with TRBD2. The CDR3 loop spans 15 amino acids. The V segment lost 0 bases and the J segment 5 bases; nucleotides outside the gene matches: 3. Germline V gives CDR1 LGHDT, CDR2 YNNKEL (reference sequence). CDR3 DNA sequence: TGTGCCAGCAGCCAAGAACAGCGGGGGAACAATGAGCAGTTCTTC. Its translation is CASSQEQRGNNEQFF.

To note about this clone: Other DNA sequences in the same sample also yield this CDR3. The chain recombines TRBV6-5 with TRBJ1-2; TRBD1 matches 7 bases. Germline V lookup: CDR1 MNHEY, CDR2 SVGAGI. The CDR3 contains 13 residues. The ends lost 5 bases at V and 2 bases at J; junction bases unmatched: 2. The CDR3: CASSPTGNYGYTF. CDR3 DNA sequence: TGTGCCAGCAGTCCGACAGGGAACTATGGCTACACCTTC.

Turning to this clone: The same CDR3 also results from other DNA sequences found in this sample. The V gene is TRBV9, the J gene TRBJ2-2, with 7 bases lining up with TRBD2. Trimming took 2 bases from V and 5 from J; bases not matched to a gene: 9. Germline CDR1 is SGDLS and CDR2 is YYNGEE. The length of the CDR3 is 16 residues. The CDR3 loop reads CASSVARGGGTGELFF. In DNA, the CDR3 is TGTGCCAGCAGCGTGGCTCGGGGCGGGGGAACCGGGGAGCTGTTTTTT.

This clone has a single count. The chain recombines TRBV20-1 with TRBJ1-5; D is ambiguous. The CDR3 runs to 20 residues. Germline V CDR1 and CDR2: DFQATT, SNEGSKA (reference sequence). The germline V and J ends were trimmed by 3 bases and 0 bases, with 27 bases remaining between them. The CDR3 DNA sequence: TGCAGTGCTAGTAGTGATAATGCGGATACCCGGTACTTTAGCAATCAGCCCCAGCATTTT. Its protein is CSASSDNADTRYFSNQPQHF.

This rearrangement joins TRBV18 to TRBJ1-3; TRBD1 aligns across 7 bases. The V segment lost 4 bases and the J segment 0 bases; nucleotides outside the gene matches: 6. The CDR3 runs 16 residues. The germline gives CDR1 KGHSH, CDR2 LQKENI. The CDR3 spells CASSLGQARSGNTIYF. CDR3 DNA sequence: TGTGCCAGCTCACTTGGACAGGCTCGCTCTGGAAACACCATATATTTT.

This CDR3 is CASSQAGGRTEAFF. The CDR3 DNA sequence: TGTGCCAGCAGCCAAGCGGGGGGGAGGACTGAAGCTTTCTTT. The rearrangement uses TRBV3-1 (or the pseudogene TRBV3-2) and TRBJ1-1; D is perhaps TRBD1 (5 bases). CDR1 LGHDT and CDR2 YNNKEL come from the germline V gene (reference sequence). The V and J ends lost 1 base and 5 bases respectively, with 11 bases between them. The CDR3 covers 14 residues.

The rearrangement links TRBV2 to TRBJ1-5; maybe TRBD1 (5 bases). The CDR3 length is 12 residues. Deletions cut 5 bases from V and 9 bases from J, with 11 bases between. Germline loops: CDR1 SNHLY, CDR2 FYNNEI. The CDR3 loop reads CASSRGEGPQHF. CDR3 nucleotide sequence: TGTGCCAGCAGTCGGGGGGAAGGGCCCCAGCATTTT. Supplemented by reference TRBV2 and TRBJ1-5, the full variable domain reads EPEVTQTPSHQVTQMGQEVILRCVPISNHLYFYWYRQILGQKVEFLVSFYNNEISEKSEIFDDQFSVERPDGSNFTLKIRSTKLEDSAMYFCASSRGEGPQHFGDGTRLSIL.

This sequence joins TRBV11-3 and TRBJ2-1, with 7 bases identical to TRBD2. V lost 5 bases to trimming and J lost 6 bases; unmatched junction nucleotides: 7. The CDR3 totals 14 residues. Germline V CDR1 and CDR2: SGHNT, YENEEA. The CDR3 sequence is CASSGGDLGNEQFF. The CDR3 DNA is TGTGCCAGCAGCGGGGGGGATTTGGGCAATGAGCAGTTCTTC.

The rearrangement joins TRBV6-1 to TRBJ1-6; D is ambiguous. Between the trimmed V and J ends, which lost 3 bases and 8 bases, there was a span of 20 bases. Germline CDR1 and CDR2: MNHNS and SASEGT. CDR3 size: 17 residues. This CDR3 is CASSDRTGSFRDSPLHF. CDR3 nucleotide sequence: TGTGCCAGCAGTGATCGGACGGGGAGCTTTCGGGATTCACCCCTCCACTTT.

The chain links TRBV7-2 to TRBJ2-3; the D gene is possibly TRBD1 (5 bases). CDR1 is SGHTA, CDR2 FQGNSA, per germline. CDR3 length: 14 amino acids. V was clipped by 5 bases and J by 3 bases, with 12 bases between them. The CDR3: CASSLRRQTDTQYF. Written as DNA, the CDR3 is TGTGCCAGCAGCCTAAGAAGACAGACAGATACGCAGTATTTT.

The table lists this clone with a count of one. The genes are TRBV24-1 and TRBJ2-2; 8 bases line up with TRBD2. This CDR3 has 16 residues. CDR1 is KGHDR and CDR2 is SFDVKD in the germline V gene. After removal of 3 bases from V and 1 base from J, the junction contained 3 bases not matched to a gene. The CDR3 protein is CATSDTSGGNTGELFF. Written as DNA, the CDR3 is TGTGCCACCAGTGATACAAGCGGGGGGAACACCGGGGAGCTGTTTTTT.

The V gene is TRBV29-1, the J gene TRBJ1-2; D unclear. Germline CDR1 reads SQVTM; CDR2 reads ANQGSEA. The CDR3 runs to 17 residues. Trimming pared 8 bases from V and 4 bases from J, leaving 29 bases between. CDR3 sequence: CSRTIRRETASIYGYTF. CDR3 DNA sequence: TGCAGCCGCACAATCCGGCGGGAAACCGCCTCAATCTATGGCTACACCTTC.

The chain uses TRBV5-5 and TRBJ1-3, with 7 bases identical to TRBD1. Germline CDR1 reads SGHKS; CDR2 reads YYEKEE (reference sequence). J lost 0 bases, V lost 0 bases, and 3 bases had no gene match. This CDR3 is 16 amino acids long. CDR3 nucleotides: TGTGCCAGCAGCTTGGGGGGGACAGTCTCTGGAAACACCATATATTTT. The encoded protein is CASSLGGTVSGNTIYF.

This rearrangement joins TRBV7-9 to TRBJ2-5, with D unresolved. CDR1 SEHNR and CDR2 FQNEAQ come from the germline V gene (reference sequence). The CDR3 extends over 13 amino acids. V gave up 5 bases and J gave up 5 bases, with 12 bases separating them. For the CDR3, the DNA is TGTGCCAGCAGCCTCGAGGTCGTGGAGACCCAGTACTTC. It yields the protein CASSLEVVETQYF.